Below, one T cell receptor (beta chain) is given with its context. It lacks a known antigen. Base qualities were left out, and no much larger clone turns up one base away. These data come from a study of CD4+ T cells in melanoma (dated by TCRdb to 2021 to 2024). Context from the whole study: The study examined neoantigen-specific CD4+ T cells in human melanoma. Here is what the overall study found, with its caveats: Diverse differentiation states were reported to be shown by neoantigen-specific CD4+ T cells in melanoma. The report described a correlation between neoantigen-specific CD4+ T cells and the function of CD8+ T cells, macrophages and B cells.

The library was obtained by the immunoSEQ multiplex PCR assay. The clones in this table, taken by TCRdb from immuneACCESS, are in-frame only. Not every clone is retained; where verified, under half of the shortfall comes from an unresolved V gene, and the cause of the rest is unknown. This sample gives roughly 140,000 clones in total; 80% to 95% of them show up just once. About 1.5% of the sample is held by the ten biggest clonotypes. Patients with melanoma were used as donors. This sequence was found in a human donor with melanoma.

CDR3 sequence: CASSEFGGFYNSPLHF. The nucleotide sequence is given as TGTGCCAGCAGTGAATTTGGAGGGTTCTATAATTCACCCCTCCACTTT. Recombination connected TRBV25-1 to TRBJ1-6; the D gene assignment is ambiguous. The CDR3, cysteine through phenylalanine, is 16 amino acids long. Here the CDR3 DNA is all that survives: 48 bases in frame from base 1. The V and J ends are trimmed by 1 base and 3 bases, leaving 10 bases between them. The germline V gene yields MGHDK for CDR1 and SYGVNS for CDR2.